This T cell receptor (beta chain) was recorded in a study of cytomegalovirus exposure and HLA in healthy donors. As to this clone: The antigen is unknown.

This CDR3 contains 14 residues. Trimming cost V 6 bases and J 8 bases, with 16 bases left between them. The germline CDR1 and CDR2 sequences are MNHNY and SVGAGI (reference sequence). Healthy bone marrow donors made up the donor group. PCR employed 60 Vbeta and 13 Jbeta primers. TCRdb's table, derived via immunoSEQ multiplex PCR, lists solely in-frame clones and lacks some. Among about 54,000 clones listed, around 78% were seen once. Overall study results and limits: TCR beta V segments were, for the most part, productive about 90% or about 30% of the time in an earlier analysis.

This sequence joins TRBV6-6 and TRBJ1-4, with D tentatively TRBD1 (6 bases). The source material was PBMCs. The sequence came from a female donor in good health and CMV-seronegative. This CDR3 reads CASRITGSQEKLFF. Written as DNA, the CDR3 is TGTGCCAGCAGAATCACAGGGTCTCAGGAAAAACTGTTTTTT.